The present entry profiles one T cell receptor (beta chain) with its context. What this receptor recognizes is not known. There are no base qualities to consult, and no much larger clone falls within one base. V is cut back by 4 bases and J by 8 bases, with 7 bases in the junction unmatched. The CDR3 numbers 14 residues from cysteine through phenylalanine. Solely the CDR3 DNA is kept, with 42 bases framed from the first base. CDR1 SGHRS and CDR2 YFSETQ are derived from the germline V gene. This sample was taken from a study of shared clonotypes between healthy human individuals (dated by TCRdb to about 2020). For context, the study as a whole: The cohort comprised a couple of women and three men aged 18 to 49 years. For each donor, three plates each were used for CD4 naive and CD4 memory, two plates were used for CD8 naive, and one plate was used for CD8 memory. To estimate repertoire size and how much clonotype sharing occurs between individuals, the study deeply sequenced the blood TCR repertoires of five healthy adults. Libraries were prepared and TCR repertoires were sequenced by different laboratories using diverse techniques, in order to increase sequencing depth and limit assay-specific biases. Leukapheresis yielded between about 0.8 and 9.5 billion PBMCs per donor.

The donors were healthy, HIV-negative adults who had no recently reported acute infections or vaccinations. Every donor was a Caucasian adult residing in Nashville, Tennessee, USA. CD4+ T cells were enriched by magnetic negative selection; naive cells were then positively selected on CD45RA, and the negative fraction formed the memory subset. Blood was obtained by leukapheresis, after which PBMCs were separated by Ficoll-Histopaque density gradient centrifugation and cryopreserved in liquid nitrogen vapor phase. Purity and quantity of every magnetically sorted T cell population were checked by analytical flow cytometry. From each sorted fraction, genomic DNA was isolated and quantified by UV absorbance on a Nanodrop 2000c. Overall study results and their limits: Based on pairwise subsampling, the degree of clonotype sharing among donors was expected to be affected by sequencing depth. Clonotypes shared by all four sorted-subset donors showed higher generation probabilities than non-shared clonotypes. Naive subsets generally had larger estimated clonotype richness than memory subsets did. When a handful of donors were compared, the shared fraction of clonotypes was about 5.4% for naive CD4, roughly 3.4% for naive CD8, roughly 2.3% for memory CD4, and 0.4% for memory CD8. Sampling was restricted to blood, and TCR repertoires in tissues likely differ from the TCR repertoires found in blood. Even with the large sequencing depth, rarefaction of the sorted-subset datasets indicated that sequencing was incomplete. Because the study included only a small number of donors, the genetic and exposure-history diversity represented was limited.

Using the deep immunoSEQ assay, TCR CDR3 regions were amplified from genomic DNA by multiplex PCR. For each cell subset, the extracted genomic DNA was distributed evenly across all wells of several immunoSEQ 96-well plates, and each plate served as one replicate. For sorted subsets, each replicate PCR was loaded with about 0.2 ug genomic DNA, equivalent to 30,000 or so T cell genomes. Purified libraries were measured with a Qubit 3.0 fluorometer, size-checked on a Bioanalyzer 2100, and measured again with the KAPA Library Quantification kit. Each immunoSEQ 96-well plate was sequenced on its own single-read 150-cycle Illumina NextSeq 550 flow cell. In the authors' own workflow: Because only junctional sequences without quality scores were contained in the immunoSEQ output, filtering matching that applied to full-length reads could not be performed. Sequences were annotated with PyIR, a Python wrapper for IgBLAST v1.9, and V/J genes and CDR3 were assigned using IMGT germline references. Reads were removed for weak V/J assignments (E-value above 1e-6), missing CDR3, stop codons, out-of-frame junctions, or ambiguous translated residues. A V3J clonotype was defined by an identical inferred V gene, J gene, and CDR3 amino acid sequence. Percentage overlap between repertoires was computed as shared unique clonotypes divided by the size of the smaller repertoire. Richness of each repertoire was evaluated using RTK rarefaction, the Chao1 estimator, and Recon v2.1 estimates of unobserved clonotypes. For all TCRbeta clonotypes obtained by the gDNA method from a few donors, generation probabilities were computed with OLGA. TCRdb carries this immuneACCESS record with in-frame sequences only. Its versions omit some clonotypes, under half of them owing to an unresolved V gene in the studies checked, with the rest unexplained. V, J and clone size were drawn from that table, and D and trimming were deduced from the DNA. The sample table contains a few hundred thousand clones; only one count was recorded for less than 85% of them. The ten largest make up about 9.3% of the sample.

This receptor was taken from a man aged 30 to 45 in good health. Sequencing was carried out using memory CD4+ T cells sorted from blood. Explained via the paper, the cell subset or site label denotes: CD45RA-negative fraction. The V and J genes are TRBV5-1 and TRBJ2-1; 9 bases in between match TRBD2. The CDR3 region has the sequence CASSTRTSVHEQFF. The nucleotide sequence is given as TGCGCCAGCAGCACCCGGACTAGCGTGCATGAGCAGTTCTTC. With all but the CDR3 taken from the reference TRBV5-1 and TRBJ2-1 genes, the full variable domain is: KAGVTQTPRYLIKTRGQQVTLSCSPISGHRSVSWYQQTPGQGLQFLFEYFSETQRNKGNFPGRFSGRQFSNSRSEMNVSTLELGDSALYLCASSTRTSVHEQFFGPGTRLTVL.